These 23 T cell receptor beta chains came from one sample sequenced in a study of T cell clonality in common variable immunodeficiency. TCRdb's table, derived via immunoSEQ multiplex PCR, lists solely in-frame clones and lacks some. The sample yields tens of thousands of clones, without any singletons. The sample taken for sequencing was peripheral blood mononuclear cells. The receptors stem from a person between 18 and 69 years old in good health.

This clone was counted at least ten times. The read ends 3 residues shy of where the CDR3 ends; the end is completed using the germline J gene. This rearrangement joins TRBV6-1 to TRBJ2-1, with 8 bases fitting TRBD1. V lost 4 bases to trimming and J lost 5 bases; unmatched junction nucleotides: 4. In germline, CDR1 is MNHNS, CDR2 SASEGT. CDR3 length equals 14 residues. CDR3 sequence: CASSGGQGNNEQFF. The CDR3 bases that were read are TGTGCCAGCAGTGGAGGACAGGGAAACAATGAG.

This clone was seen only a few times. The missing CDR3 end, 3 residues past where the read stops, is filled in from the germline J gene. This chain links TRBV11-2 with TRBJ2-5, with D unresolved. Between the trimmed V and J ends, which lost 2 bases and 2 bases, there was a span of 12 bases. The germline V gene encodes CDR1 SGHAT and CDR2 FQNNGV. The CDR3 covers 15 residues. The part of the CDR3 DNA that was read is TGTGCCAGCAGCTTAAGTAGAATTTTTCAAGAGACC. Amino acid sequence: CASSLSRIFQET. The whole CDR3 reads CASSLSRIFQETQYF.

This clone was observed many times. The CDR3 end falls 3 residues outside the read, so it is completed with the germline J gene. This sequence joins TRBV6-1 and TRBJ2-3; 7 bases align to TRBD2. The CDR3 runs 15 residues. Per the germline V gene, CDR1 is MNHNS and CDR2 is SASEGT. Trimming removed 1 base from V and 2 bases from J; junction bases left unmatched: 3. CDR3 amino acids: CASSEGTRATDTQYF. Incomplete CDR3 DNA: TGTGCCAGCAGTGAAGGGACTAGAGCCACAGATACG.

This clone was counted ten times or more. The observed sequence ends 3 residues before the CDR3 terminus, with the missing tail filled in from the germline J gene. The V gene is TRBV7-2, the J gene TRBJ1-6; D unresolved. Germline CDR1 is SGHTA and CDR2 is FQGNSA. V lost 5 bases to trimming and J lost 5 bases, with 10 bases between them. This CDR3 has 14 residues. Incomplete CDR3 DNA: TGTGCCAGCAGCCACGAGCGGAATAATTCACCC. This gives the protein CASSHERNNSP. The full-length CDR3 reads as CASSHERNNSPLHF. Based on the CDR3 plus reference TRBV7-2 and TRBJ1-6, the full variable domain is GAGVSQSPSNKVTEKGKDVELRCDPISGHTALYWYRQSLGQGLEFLIYFQGNSAPDKSGLPSDRFSAERTGGSVSTLTIQRTQQEDSAVYLCASSHERNNSPLHFGNGTRLTVT.

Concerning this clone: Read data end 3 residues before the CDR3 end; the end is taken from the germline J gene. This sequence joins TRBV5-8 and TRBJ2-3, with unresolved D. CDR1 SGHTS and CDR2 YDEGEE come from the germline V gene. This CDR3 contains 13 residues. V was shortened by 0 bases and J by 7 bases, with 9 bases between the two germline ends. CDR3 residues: CASSLAGANTQYF. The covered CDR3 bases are TGTGCCAGCAGCTTGGCCGGTGCAAATACG.

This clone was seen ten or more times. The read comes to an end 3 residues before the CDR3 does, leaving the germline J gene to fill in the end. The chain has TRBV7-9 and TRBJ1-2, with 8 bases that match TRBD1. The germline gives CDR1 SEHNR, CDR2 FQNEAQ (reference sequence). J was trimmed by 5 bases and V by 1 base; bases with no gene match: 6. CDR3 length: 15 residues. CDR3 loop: CASSLEATGDYGYTF. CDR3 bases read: TGTGCCAGCAGCTTAGAGGCGACAGGGGATTATGGC.

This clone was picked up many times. Incomplete CDR3 DNA: TGCAGTGCTAGAGATAGCGGGAGGAATTACAATGAG. Translating gives CSARDSGRNYNE. The whole CDR3 reads CSARDSGRNYNEQFF. J is TRBJ2-1 and V is TRBV20-1, with 10 nucleotides matching TRBD2. The read terminates 3 residues ahead of where the CDR3 ends, so the germline J gene completes it. Trimming cost V 0 bases and J 4 bases; bases outside gene matches: 3. Germline CDR1 DFQATT, CDR2 SNEGSKA (reference sequence). The CDR3 is 15 amino acids.

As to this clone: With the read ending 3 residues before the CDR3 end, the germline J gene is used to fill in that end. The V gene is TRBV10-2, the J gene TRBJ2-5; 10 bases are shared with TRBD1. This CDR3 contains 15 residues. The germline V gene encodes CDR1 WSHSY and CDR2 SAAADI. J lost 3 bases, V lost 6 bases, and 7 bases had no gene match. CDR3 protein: CASRYDRGPKETQYF. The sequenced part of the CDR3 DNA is TGCGCCAGCAGGTACGACAGGGGGCCGAAAGAGACC.

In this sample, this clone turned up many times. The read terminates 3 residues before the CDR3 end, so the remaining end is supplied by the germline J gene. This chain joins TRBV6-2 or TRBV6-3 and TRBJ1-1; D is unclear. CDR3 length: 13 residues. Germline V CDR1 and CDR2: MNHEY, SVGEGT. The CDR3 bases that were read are TGTGCCAGCAACTCGGGGTATCTAGGCGAA. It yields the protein CASNSGYLGE. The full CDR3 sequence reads CASNSGYLGEAFF.

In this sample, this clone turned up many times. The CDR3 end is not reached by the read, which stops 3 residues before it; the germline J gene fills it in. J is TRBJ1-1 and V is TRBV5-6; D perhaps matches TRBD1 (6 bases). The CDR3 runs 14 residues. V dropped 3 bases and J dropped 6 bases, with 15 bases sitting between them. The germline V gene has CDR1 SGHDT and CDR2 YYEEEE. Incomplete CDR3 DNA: TGTGCCAGCAGCTCCAACAGGGTTGTCCCTGAA. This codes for CASSSNRVVPE. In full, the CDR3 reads CASSSNRVVPEAFF.

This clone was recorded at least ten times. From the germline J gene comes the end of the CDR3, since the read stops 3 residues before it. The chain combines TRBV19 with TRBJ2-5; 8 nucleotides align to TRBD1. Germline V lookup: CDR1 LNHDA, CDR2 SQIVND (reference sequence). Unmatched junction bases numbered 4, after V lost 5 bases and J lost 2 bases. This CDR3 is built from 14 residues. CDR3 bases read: TGTGCCAGTAGTGCGTGGGACAGGCAAGAGACC. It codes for CASSAWDRQET. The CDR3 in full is CASSAWDRQETQYF.

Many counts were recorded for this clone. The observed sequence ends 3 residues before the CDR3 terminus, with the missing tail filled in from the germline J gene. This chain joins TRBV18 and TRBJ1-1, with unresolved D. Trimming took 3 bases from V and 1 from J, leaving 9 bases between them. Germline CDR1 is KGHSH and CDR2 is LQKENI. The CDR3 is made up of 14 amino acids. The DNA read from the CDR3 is TGTGCCAGCTCACCCCCTAGAGGGAACACTGAA. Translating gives CASSPPRGNTE. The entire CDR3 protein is CASSPPRGNTEAFF.

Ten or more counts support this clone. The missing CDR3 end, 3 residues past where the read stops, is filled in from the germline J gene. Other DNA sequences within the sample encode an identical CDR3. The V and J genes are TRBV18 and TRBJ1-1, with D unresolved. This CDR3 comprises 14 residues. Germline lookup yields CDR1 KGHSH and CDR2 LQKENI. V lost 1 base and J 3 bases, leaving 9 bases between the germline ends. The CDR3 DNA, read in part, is TGTGCCAGCTCACCACAGGGTTCGGACACTGAA. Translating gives CASSPQGSDTE. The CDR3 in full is CASSPQGSDTEAFF.

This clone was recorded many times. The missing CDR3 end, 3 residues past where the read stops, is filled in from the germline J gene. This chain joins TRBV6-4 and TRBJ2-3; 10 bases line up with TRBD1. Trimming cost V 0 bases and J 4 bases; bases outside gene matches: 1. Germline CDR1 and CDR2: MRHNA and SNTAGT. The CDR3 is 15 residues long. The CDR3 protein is CASSDSTGGADTQYF. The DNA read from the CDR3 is TGTGCCAGCAGTGACTCGACAGGGGGCGCAGATACG.

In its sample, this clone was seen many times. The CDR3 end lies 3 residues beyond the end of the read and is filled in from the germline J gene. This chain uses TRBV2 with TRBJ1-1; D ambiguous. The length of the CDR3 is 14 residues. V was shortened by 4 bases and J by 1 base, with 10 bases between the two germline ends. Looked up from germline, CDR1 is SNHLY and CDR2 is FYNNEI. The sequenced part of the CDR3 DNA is TGTGCCAGCAGTGGCCGGGTCTCGAACACTGAA. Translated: CASSGRVSNTE. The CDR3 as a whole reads CASSGRVSNTEAFF.

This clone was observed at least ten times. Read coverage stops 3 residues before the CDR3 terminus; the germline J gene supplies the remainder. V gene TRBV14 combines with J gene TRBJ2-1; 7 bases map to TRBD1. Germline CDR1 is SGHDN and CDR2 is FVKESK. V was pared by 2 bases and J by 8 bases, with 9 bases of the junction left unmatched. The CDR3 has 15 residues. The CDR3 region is CASSQLMDRSYEQFF. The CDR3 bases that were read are TGTGCCAGCAGCCAACTCATGGACAGGTCCTATGAG. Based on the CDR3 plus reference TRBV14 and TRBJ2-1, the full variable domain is EAGVTQFPSHSVIEKGQTVTLRCDPISGHDNLYWYRRVMGKEIKFLLHFVKESKQDESGMPNNRFLAERTGGTYSTLKVQPAELEDSGVYFCASSQLMDRSYEQFFGPGTRLTVL.

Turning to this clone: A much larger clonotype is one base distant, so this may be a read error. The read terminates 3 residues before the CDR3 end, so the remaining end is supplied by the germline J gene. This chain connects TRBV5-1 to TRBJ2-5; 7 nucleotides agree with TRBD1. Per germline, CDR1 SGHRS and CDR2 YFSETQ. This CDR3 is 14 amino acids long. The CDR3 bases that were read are TGCGCCAGCAGGGACACTAGGGGGACAGATACC. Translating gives CASRDTRGTDT. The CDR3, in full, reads CASRDTRGTDTQYF.

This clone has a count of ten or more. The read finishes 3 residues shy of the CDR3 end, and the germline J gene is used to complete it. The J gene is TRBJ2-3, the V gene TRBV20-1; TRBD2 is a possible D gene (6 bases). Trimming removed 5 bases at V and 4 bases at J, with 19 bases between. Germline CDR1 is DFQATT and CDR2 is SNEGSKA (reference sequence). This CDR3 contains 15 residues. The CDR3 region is CSAGKLALSADTQYF. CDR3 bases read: TGCAGTGCTGGGAAACTAGCTCTTTCCGCAGATACG.

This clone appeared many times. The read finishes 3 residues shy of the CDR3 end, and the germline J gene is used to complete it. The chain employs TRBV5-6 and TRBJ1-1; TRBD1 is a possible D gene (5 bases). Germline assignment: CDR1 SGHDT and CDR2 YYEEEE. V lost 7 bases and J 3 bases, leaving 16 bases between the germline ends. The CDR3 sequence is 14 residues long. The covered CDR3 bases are TGTGCCAGCCTCTCCGGGGGGTTAGACACTGAA. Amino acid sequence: CASLSGGLDTE. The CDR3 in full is CASLSGGLDTEAFF.

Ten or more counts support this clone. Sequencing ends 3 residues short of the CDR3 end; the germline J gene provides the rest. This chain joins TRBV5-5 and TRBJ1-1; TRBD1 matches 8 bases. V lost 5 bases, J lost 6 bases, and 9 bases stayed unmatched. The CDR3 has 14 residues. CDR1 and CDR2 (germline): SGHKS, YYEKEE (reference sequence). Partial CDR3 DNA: TGTGCCAGCAGAATTAACCAGGGGGCACCTGAA. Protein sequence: CASRINQGAPE. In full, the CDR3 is CASRINQGAPEAFF.

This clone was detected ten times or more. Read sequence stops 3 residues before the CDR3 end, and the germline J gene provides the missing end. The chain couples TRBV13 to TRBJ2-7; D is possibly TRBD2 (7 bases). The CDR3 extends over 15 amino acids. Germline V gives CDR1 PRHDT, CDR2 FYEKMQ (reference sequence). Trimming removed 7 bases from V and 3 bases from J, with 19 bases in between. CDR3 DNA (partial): TGTGCCAGCAATTTTAGGGGGTCGGGGGGCTACGAG. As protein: CASNFRGSGGYE. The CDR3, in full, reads CASNFRGSGGYEQYF.

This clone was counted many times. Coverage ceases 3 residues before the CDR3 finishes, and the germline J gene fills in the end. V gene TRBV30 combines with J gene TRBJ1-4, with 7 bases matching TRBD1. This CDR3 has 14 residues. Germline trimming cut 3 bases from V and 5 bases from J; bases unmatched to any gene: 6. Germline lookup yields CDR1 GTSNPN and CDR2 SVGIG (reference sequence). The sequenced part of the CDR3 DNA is TGTGCCTGGAGCGGGGACAGCCAGAATGAAAAA. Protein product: CAWSGDSQNEK. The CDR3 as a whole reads CAWSGDSQNEKLFF.

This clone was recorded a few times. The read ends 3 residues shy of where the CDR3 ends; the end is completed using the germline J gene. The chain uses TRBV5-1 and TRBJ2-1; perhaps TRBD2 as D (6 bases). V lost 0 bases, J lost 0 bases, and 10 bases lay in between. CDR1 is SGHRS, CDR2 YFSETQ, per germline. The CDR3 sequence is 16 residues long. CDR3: CASSLGSGDSYNEQFF. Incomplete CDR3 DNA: TGCGCCAGCAGCTTGGGTTCGGGGGACTCCTACAATGAG.